The clone carrying this TCR beta chain was picked up many times. Its cognate antigen is unknown. Profiling of TCR beta VDJ combinations and CDR3 sequences used genomic DNA as template. Via MiXCR, TCRdb re-called the reads, giving one row per CDR3 protein. The data show 150,000 to 200,000 distinct CDR3 sequences, roughly 45% seen once. These data belong to a study of CD8+CD57+ T cells in acquired aplastic anemia. Study summary: Across the sorted CD4+ and CD8+ cells, DNA amounts averaged roughly 3.5 ug. General study findings and limits: The study identified roughly 29 CD8+ CDR3 sequences shared by patients and controls.

The CDR3 contains 14 residues. In germline, CDR1 is SGHRS, CDR2 YFSETQ. The germline V and J ends were trimmed by 7 bases and 0 bases, with 8 bases remaining between them. The receptor was isolated from a human donor in good health. The sample taken for sequencing was sorted CD4+, CD8+, or CD8+CD57+ T cells (not recorded which) from PBMCs. J is TRBJ2-6 and V is TRBV5-1; no firm D call. The CDR3, as DNA: TGCGCCAGCTTTTCGAACTCTGGGGCCAACGTCCTGACTTTC. It codes for CASFSNSGANVLTF.